A single sample is the source of the 23 T cell receptor beta chains below, sequenced in a study of beta chain features in type 1 diabetes (dated by TCRdb to between 2017 and 2018). Study-wide findings and limitations: A moderate but significant shortening of TCRB CDR3 length was observed in type 1 diabetes patients in all four CD4+ subsets.

The receptor library was made with the immunoSEQ multiplex PCR assay. The entire amount of isolated RNA was reverse transcribed using the High Capacity cDNA Reverse Transcription Kit, so the sequenced TCRB transcripts were expressed ones. The table was pulled from immuneACCESS by TCRdb, which kept in-frame rearrangements only. Such tables lose some clones; where checked, under half of the loss comes from unresolved V genes, and the rest has no known cause. The sample records 150,000 to 190,000 clones, around 10% of which are singletons. The leading ten clones occupy around 0.5% of the sample. These TCRs' antigens remain unknown. The sequencing input was central memory CD4+ T cells from blood. These receptors all come from a man in his thirties or forties with type 1 diabetes.

The rearrangement links TRBV18 to TRBJ2-7; TRBD1 matches at 9 bases. Trimming cost V 6 bases and J 6 bases; bases outside gene matches: 12. CDR1 is KGHSH, CDR2 LQKENI, per germline. CDR3 length: 15 residues. The CDR3 protein is CASSTRVQGAGEQYF. For the CDR3, the DNA is TGTGCCAGCTCGACGAGGGTACAGGGGGCTGGCGAGCAGTACTTC.

V gene TRBV29-1 combines with J gene TRBJ2-1; perhaps TRBD1 as D (6 bases). Looked up from germline, CDR1 is SQVTM and CDR2 is ANQGSEA. There are 14 residues in the CDR3. V was clipped by 4 bases and J by 4 bases, with 14 bases between them. CDR3 loop: CSVVTDSPYNEQFF. The CDR3 DNA reads TGCAGCGTTGTCACGGACAGTCCGTACAATGAGCAGTTCTTC.

V and J are TRBV6-1 and TRBJ2-6; D possibly corresponds to TRBD1 (6 bases). The CDR3 has 17 amino acids. Germline V lookup: CDR1 MNHNS, CDR2 SASEGT. Trimming took off 4 bases at V and 2 bases at J, with 15 bases between the two ends. CDR3: CASSAYRDSAGANVLTF. The DNA for the CDR3 is TGTGCCAGCAGTGCATACAGGGATTCGGCTGGGGCCAACGTCCTGACTTTC.

This clone was detected only a few times. The chain couples TRBV7-8 to TRBJ1-1; D unclear. The germline V and J ends were trimmed by 0 bases and 0 bases, with 8 bases remaining between them. In germline, CDR1 is SGHVS, CDR2 FQNEAQ. The CDR3 spans 15 residues. CDR3: CASSLARGMNTEAFF. The CDR3 DNA sequence: TGTGCCAGCAGCTTAGCGCGGGGTATGAACACTGAAGCTTTCTTT.

This clone was seen more than once but under ten times. V gene TRBV5-5 combines with J gene TRBJ2-7; 12 bases are shared with TRBD2. The CDR3 spans 15 residues. V lost 4 bases, J lost 1 base, and 3 bases stayed unmatched. The V gene's germline CDR1 is SGHKS and CDR2 YYEKEE (reference sequence). DNA for the CDR3: TGTGCCAGCAGCGTGACTAGCGGGAGATCCTACGAGCAGTACTTC. Encoded protein: CASSVTSGRSYEQYF.

This clone was observed a few times. The V call is TRBV7-6, the J call TRBJ2-3; tentative D call: TRBD2 (5 bases). This CDR3 spans 14 amino acids. Trimming stripped 2 bases from V and 3 bases from J, with 9 bases between. Germline V CDR1 and CDR2: SGHVS, FNYEAQ. CDR3 residues: CASSLSPGTDTQYF. The DNA of the CDR3 is TGTGCCAGCAGCTTATCCCCGGGGACAGATACGCAGTATTTT.

This clone was seen more than once but under ten times. J is TRBJ1-5 and V is TRBV6-1; no firm D call. Trimming cost V 6 bases and J 3 bases, with 9 bases left between them. CDR1 is MNHNS, CDR2 SASEGT, per germline. This CDR3 spans 13 amino acids. CDR3 residues: CASRSSFNQPQHF. Here the CDR3 DNA reads TGTGCCAGCAGATCGTCGTTCAATCAGCCCCAGCATTTT.

This clone was counted a few times. The rearrangement joins TRBV11-1 to TRBJ2-1, with 10 bases lining up with TRBD2. V dropped 9 bases and J dropped 8; count of bases not matched to a gene: 16. The CDR3 runs 16 residues. Germline V lookup: CDR1 SGHAT, CDR2 FQDESV (reference sequence). The CDR3 nucleotides read TGTGCCAGTGGGCCGCGAGGGACTAGCGTTACGGATGAGCAGTTCTTC. It translates to CASGPRGTSVTDEQFF.

This clone was observed a few times. The V call is TRBV2, the J call TRBJ2-3; 7 bases map to TRBD2. CDR1 and CDR2 (germline): SNHLY, FYNNEI. With 6 bases clipped from V and 5 bases from J, the junction kept 8 bases outside the gene matches. The CDR3 consists of 14 residues. CDR3 DNA: TGTGCCAGCAGCCCCGGGAGGCCGGGAGATACGCAGTATTTT. Amino acids: CASSPGRPGDTQYF.

This clone appeared many times. V gene TRBV4-3 combines with J gene TRBJ1-2, with a weak D call TRBD1 (6 bases). V dropped 3 bases and J dropped 8 bases, with 10 bases sitting between them. Germline CDR1 is LGHNA and CDR2 is YSLEER. The CDR3 covers 12 residues. CDR3 coding DNA: TGCGCCAGCAGCCACAGGGGACGAGGCTACACCTTC. Encoded protein: CASSHRGRGYTF.

The chain recombines TRBV28 with TRBJ2-7; D is possibly TRBD2 (6 bases). The CDR3 has 15 amino acids. Trimming removed 2 bases at V and 2 bases at J, with 13 bases between. Germline CDR1 MDHEN, CDR2 SYDVKM. CDR3 loop: CASSLGAGRPYEQYF. The CDR3 nucleotides read TGTGCCAGCAGTTTAGGTGCAGGGAGGCCCTACGAGCAGTACTTC.

The V gene is TRBV19, the J gene TRBJ2-7, with 8 positions matching TRBD2. Germline V gene data show CDR1 as LNHDA and CDR2 as SQIVND (reference sequence). The V segment lost 6 bases and the J segment 7 bases; nucleotides outside the gene matches: 11. The CDR3 has 14 amino acids. CDR3 sequence (DNA): TGTGCCAGTAGGCCGACTAGCGCCACTTTAGAGCAGTACTTC. Its translation: CASRPTSATLEQYF.

The chain recombines TRBV5-1 with TRBJ2-3, with 10 bases fitting TRBD2. V shed 2 bases, J shed 5 bases, and the junction held 11 bases outside the gene matches. This CDR3 region has 17 residues. CDR1 SGHRS and CDR2 YFSETQ come from the germline V gene. The CDR3 loop is CASSLRTGTSAIDTQYF. In DNA form, the CDR3 reads TGCGCCAGCAGCTTAAGAACCGGGACTAGCGCGATAGATACGCAGTATTTT.

This clone was counted a few times. The rearrangement joins TRBV7-6 to TRBJ2-5, with a tentative D call TRBD1 (6 bases). The V and J ends lost 5 bases and 7 bases respectively, with 20 bases between them. The CDR3 spans 15 residues. Per the germline V gene, CDR1 is SGHVS and CDR2 is FNYEAQ. The CDR3 DNA sequence: TGTGCCAGCAGCAGGTGGGAAGGGGGAGAAGGGACCCAGTACTTC. Protein: CASSRWEGGEGTQYF.

The rearrangement joins TRBV7-2 to TRBJ2-1; TRBD2 agrees at 9 bases. The J segment lost 4 bases and the V segment lost 4 bases, leaving 14 bases of the junction unmatched. The germline V gene has CDR1 SGHTA and CDR2 FQGNSA. The CDR3 is 18 residues long. This CDR3 is CASSSSGLAGTKYNEQFF. CDR3 sequence (DNA): TGTGCCAGCAGCTCTAGCGGGCTAGCGGGAACAAAATACAATGAGCAGTTCTTC. The variable domain in full, with the rest retrieved from reference TRBV7-2 and TRBJ2-1, is GAGVSQSPSNKVTEKGKDVELRCDPISGHTALYWYRQSLGQGLEFLIYFQGNSAPDKSGLPSDRFSAERTGGSVSTLTIQRTQQEDSAVYLCASSSSGLAGTKYNEQFFGPGTRLTVL.

This clone appeared a few times. J is TRBJ2-1 and V is TRBV20-1; D not certain. The CDR3 runs 11 residues. The V gene lost 4 bases and the J gene lost 4 bases, with 5 bases spanning the gap. Germline V CDR1 and CDR2: DFQATT, SNEGSKA (reference sequence). CDR3 loop: CSANEYNEQFF. The CDR3 DNA reads as TGCAGTGCTAATGAGTACAATGAGCAGTTCTTC.

In its sample, this clone was seen a few times. The chain employs TRBV5-4 and TRBJ2-5, with 8 positions matching TRBD1. This CDR3 region has 14 residues. Germline CDR1 SGHNT, CDR2 YYREEE (reference sequence). J gave up 4 bases and V 4 bases, and 6 bases lay outside the gene matches. The CDR3 coding sequence is TGTGCCAGCAGCCGGCAGGGGGCTGTAGAGACCCAGTACTTC. This gives the protein CASSRQGAVETQYF.

The chain joins TRBV6-6 to TRBJ2-3, with no clear D. The ends were cut back, 8 bases at V and 5 bases at J, with 17 bases in the middle. The germline V gene encodes CDR1 MNHNY and CDR2 SVGAGI (reference sequence). The CDR3 covers 14 residues. Here the CDR3 reads CASDRGARRDTQYF. The DNA of the CDR3 is TGTGCCAGCGATAGAGGCGCCCGGAGAGATACGCAGTATTTT.

This clone has only a few counts. The V gene is TRBV27, the J gene TRBJ1-1; D call uncertain. With 4 bases removed from V and 4 bases from J, the gap between germline ends came to 7 bases. CDR3 length equals 12 residues. CDR1 and CDR2 (germline): MNHEY, SMNVEV (reference sequence). The CDR3 sequence: CASSYRGTEAFF. The CDR3 DNA follows: TGTGCCAGCAGTTATCGGGGCACTGAAGCTTTCTTT.

This clone has only a few counts. V and J are TRBV7-2 and TRBJ2-1; 7 nucleotides match TRBD1. V trimming: 6 bases; J trimming: 2 bases; junction bases outside the gene matches: 10. Per the germline V gene, CDR1 is SGHTA and CDR2 is FQGNSA. The CDR3 totals 16 residues. The CDR3 protein is CASRPTFGTAYNEQFF. The DNA of the CDR3 is TGTGCCAGCAGACCCACGTTCGGGACAGCCTACAATGAGCAGTTCTTC. Looking up the rest from reference TRBV7-2 and TRBJ2-1 gives the full variable domain: GAGVSQSPSNKVTEKGKDVELRCDPISGHTALYWYRQSLGQGLEFLIYFQGNSAPDKSGLPSDRFSAERTGGSVSTLTIQRTQQEDSAVYLCASRPTFGTAYNEQFFGPGTRLTVL.

Comments on this clone: One junction end disagrees with the germline gene, perhaps due to a read error. The CDR3, as DNA: TGTGCCAGCAGCGCCTTTCTGGACTCCGACAATGAGCAGTTCTTC. Residues: CASSAFLDSDNEQFF. This sequence joins TRBV7-2 and TRBJ2-1, with D maybe TRBD2 (5 bases). The CDR3 loop spans 15 amino acids. The germline CDR1 and CDR2 sequences are SGHTA and FQGNSA. The full variable domain, rest sourced from reference TRBV7-2 and TRBJ2-1, is GAGVSQSPSNKVTEKGKDVELRCDPISGHTALYWYRQSLGQGLEFLIYFQGNSAPDKSGLPSDRFSAERTGGSVSTLTIQRTQQEDSAVYLCASSAFLDSDNEQFFGPGTRLTVL.

V and J are TRBV6-6 and TRBJ1-1; a possible D gene is TRBD1 (6 bases). Between the trimmed V and J ends, which lost 2 bases and 8 bases, there was a span of 15 bases. This CDR3 region has 14 residues. The germline gives CDR1 MNHNY, CDR2 SVGAGI (reference sequence). The CDR3 bases are TGTGCCAGCAGTTACGACTCAGGGGTGGGCGAAGCTTTCTTT. Protein product: CASSYDSGVGEAFF.

The gene calls are TRBV7-9 and TRBJ2-7; D may be TRBD2 (6 bases). The CDR3 totals 14 residues. V was cut by 5 bases and J by 4 bases, with 15 bases left in between. CDR1 and CDR2 from the germline V gene are SEHNR and FQNEAQ (reference sequence). The CDR3 loop reads CASSPGTVAYEQYF. The CDR3 coding sequence is TGTGCCAGCAGCCCGGGGACTGTGGCGTACGAGCAGTACTTC.